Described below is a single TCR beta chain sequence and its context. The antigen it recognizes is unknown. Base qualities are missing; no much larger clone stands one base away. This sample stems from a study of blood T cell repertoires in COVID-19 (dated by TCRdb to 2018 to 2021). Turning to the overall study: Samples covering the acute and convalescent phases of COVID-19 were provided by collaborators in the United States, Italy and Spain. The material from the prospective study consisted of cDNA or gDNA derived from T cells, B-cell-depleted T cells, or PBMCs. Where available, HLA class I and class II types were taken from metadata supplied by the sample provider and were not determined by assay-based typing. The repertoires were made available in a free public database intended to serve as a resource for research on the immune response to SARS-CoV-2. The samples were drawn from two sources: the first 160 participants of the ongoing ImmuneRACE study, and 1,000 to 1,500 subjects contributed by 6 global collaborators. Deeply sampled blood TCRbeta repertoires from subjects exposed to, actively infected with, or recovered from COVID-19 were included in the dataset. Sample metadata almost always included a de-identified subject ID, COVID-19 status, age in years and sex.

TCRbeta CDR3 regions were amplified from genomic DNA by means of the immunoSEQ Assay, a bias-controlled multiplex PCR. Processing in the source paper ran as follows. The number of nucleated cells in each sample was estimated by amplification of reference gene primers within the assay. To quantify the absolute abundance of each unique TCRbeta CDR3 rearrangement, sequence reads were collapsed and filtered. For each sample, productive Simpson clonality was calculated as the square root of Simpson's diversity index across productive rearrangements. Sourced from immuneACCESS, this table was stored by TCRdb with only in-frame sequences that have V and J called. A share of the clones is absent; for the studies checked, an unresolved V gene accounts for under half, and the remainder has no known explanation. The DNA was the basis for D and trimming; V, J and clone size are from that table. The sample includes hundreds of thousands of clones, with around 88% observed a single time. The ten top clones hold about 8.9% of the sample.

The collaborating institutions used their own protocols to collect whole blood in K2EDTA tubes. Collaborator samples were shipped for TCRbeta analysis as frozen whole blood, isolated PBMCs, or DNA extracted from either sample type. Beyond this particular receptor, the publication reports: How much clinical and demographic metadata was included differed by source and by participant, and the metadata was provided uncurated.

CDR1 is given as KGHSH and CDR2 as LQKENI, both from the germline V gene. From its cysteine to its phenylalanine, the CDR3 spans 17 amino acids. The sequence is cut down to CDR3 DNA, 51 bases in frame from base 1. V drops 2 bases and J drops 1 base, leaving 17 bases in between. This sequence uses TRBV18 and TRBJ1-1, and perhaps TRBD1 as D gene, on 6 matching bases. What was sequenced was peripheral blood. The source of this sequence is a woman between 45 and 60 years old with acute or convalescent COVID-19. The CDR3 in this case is CASSPIPLGGGNTEAFF. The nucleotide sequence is TGTGCCAGCTCACCAATACCCCTAGGGGGGGGGAACACTGAAGCTTTCTTT.